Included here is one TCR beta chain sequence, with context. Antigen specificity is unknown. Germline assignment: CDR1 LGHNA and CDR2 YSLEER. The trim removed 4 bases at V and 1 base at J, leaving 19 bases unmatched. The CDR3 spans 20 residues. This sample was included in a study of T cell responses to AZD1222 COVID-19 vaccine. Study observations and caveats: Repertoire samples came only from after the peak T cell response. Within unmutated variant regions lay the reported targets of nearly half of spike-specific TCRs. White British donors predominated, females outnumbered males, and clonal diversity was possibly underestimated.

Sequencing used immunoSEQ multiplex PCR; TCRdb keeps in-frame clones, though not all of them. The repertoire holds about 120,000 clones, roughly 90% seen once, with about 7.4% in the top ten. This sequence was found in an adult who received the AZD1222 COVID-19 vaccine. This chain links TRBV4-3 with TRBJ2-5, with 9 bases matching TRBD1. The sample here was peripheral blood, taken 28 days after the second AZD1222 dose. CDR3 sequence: CASSPTGMGSWDRVQETQYF. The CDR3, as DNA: TGCGCCAGCAGCCCGACGGGGATGGGGAGTTGGGACAGGGTCCAAGAGACCCAGTACTTC.